Sequencing of this TCR beta chain was carried out in a study of blood T cell repertoires in COVID-19. At the level of the study: Sites across the United States, Italy and Spain contributed samples from acute and convalescent COVID-19. Sources were T cells, B-cell-depleted T cells, or PBMCs; the material itself was cDNA or gDNA.

The CDR3 covers 16 residues. CDR1 is MRHNA and CDR2 is SNTAGT in the germline V gene. J lost 5 bases, V lost 3 bases, and 6 bases had no gene match. This clone showed up just once. TCRdb's table, derived via immunoSEQ multiplex PCR, lists solely in-frame clones and lacks some. This table has 150,000 or so clones, 70% to 90% appearing once. Patients at the Seattle site were enrolled during active infection and followed longitudinally. The sample was peripheral blood. The sequence derives from a woman between 45 and 65 years old with COVID-19, enrolled during active disease. The V and J genes are TRBV6-4 and TRBJ2-1, with 11 bases that match TRBD2. The CDR3 here is CASSDFSGGADNEQFF. The CDR3 DNA is TGTGCCAGCAGTGATTTTAGCGGGGGGGCCGACAATGAGCAGTTCTTC.